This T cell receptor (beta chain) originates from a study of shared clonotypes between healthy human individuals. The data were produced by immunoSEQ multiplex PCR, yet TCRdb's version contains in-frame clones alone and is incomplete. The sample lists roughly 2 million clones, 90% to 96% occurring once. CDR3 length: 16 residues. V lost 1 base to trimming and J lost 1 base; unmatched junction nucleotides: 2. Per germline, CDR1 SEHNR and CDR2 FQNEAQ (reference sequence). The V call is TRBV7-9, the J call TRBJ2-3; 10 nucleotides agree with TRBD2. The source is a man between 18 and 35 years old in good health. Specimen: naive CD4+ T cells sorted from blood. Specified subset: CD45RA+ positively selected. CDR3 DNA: TGTGCCAGCAGCTTAGTAGCGGGGGGCCGCACAGATACGCAGTATTTT. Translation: CASSLVAGGRTDTQYF.